A selection of T cell receptor beta chains follows, all from one sample in a study of blood T cell repertoires in COVID-19. Clones were sequenced by immunoSEQ multiplex PCR, and TCRdb holds only the in-frame ones, with some missing. The repertoire holds under 350,000 clones, with approximately 89% as singletons. The material sequenced was PBMCs or T cells enriched from blood (not recorded which). Receptor source: a woman aged 18-29 years who had recovered from COVID-19. The CDR3 runs from the conserved cysteine through the conserved F or W. A D gene is named only where the DNA matches it firmly. A clone size is listed for some rows: how often the clone was seen (once, few, many), or a class if it is expanded.

v_call: TRBV27; d_call: TRBD1; clone_size: NA; j_call: TRBJ1-2; cdr3_aa: CASSFGTGEGYGYTF; cdr3_nt: TGTGCCAGCAGTTTCGGGACAGGGGAGGGCTATGGCTACACCTTC
v_call: TRBV28; d_call: TRBD2; clone_size: NA; j_call: TRBJ2-7; cdr3_aa: CASTGGGSYEQYF; cdr3_nt: TGTGCCAGCACTGGGGGGGGGAGTTACGAGCAGTACTTC
v_call: TRBV30; d_call: TRBD2; clone_size: NA; j_call: TRBJ2-1; cdr3_aa: CAWRVSGIEGGQFF; cdr3_nt: TGTGCCTGGAGAGTTAGCGGGATAGAAGGGGGGCAGTTCTTC
v_call: TRBV6-2/TRBV6-3; d_call: TRBD1; clone_size: NA; j_call: TRBJ2-7; cdr3_aa: CASSYRTGDAYEQYF; cdr3_nt: TGTGCCAGCAGTTACCGGACAGGGGATGCGTACGAGCAGTACTTC
v_call: TRBV15; d_call: NA; clone_size: few; j_call: TRBJ1-1; cdr3_aa: CATSRGVGGADTEAFF; cdr3_nt: TGTGCCACCAGCAGAGGAGTGGGAGGGGCGGACACTGAAGCTTTCTTT
v_call: TRBV5-1; d_call: NA; clone_size: NA; j_call: TRBJ2-2; cdr3_aa: CASSLDRAAGELFF; cdr3_nt: TGCGCCAGCAGCTTGGACAGGGCTGCCGGGGAGCTGTTTTTT
v_call: TRBV6-5; d_call: NA; clone_size: NA; j_call: TRBJ1-2; cdr3_aa: CASSYSREPYNYGYTF; cdr3_nt: TGTGCCAGCAGTTACTCGAGGGAACCGTACAACTATGGCTACACCTTC
v_call: TRBV5-8; d_call: NA; clone_size: NA; j_call: TRBJ2-2; cdr3_aa: CASRLSWPGELFF; cdr3_nt: TGTGCCAGCAGACTTAGCTGGCCCGGGGAGCTGTTTTTT
v_call: TRBV4-1; d_call: TRBD1; clone_size: NA; j_call: TRBJ2-7; cdr3_aa: CASSQVVSGQGESGEQYF; cdr3_nt: TGCGCCAGCAGCCAAGTTGTCTCAGGACAGGGGGAAAGCGGCGAGCAGTACTTC
v_call: TRBV6-2/TRBV6-3; d_call: NA; clone_size: NA; j_call: TRBJ2-2; cdr3_aa: CASSYPNQGYTGELFF; cdr3_nt: TGTGCCAGCAGTTACCCAAATCAGGGTTACACCGGGGAGCTGTTTTTT
v_call: TRBV7-9; d_call: NA; clone_size: NA; j_call: TRBJ1-1; cdr3_aa: CASSLQRDTEAFF; cdr3_nt: TGTGCCAGCAGCTTACAGAGGGACACTGAAGCTTTCTTT
v_call: TRBV5-1; d_call: TRBD2; clone_size: NA; j_call: TRBJ2-1; cdr3_aa: CASGLSGARSNEQFF; cdr3_nt: TGCGCCAGCGGGCTTAGCGGGGCCCGTTCCAATGAGCAGTTCTTC
v_call: TRBV2; d_call: NA; clone_size: many; j_call: TRBJ2-7; cdr3_aa: CASQRGNVMTLYREQYF; cdr3_nt: TGTGCCTCCCAGAGGGGGAACGTCATGACCCTATATCGCGAGCAGTACTTC
v_call: TRBV7-2; d_call: TRBD2; clone_size: NA; j_call: TRBJ2-7; cdr3_aa: CASSLRAASGRFGEQYF; cdr3_nt: TGTGCCAGCAGCTTAAGGGCCGCTAGCGGGAGGTTTGGCGAGCAGTACTTC
v_call: TRBV28; d_call: NA; clone_size: NA; j_call: TRBJ1-6; cdr3_aa: CASSFLDSPLHF; cdr3_nt: TGTGCCAGCAGTTTTTTAGATTCACCCCTCCACTTT
v_call: TRBV2; d_call: TRBD2; clone_size: NA; j_call: TRBJ2-3; cdr3_aa: CASSDGLAGGSDTQYF; cdr3_nt: TGTGCCAGCAGTGACGGTCTAGCGGGGGGGTCAGATACGCAGTATTTT
v_call: TRBV27; d_call: TRBD2; clone_size: NA; j_call: TRBJ2-2; cdr3_aa: CASSSASGAGELFF; cdr3_nt: TGTGCCAGCAGTTCAGCTAGCGGGGCCGGGGAGCTGTTTTTT
v_call: TRBV27; d_call: TRBD2; clone_size: once; j_call: TRBJ2-7; cdr3_aa: CASSFGTSGSYEQYF; cdr3_nt: TGTGCCAGCAGTTTCGGGACTAGCGGGAGTTACGAGCAGTACTTC
v_call: TRBV12-3/TRBV12-4; d_call: NA; clone_size: NA; j_call: TRBJ1-1; cdr3_aa: CASSPGHHTEAFF; cdr3_nt: TGTGCCAGCAGTCCGGGACACCACACTGAAGCTTTCTTT
v_call: TRBV27; d_call: TRBD2; clone_size: NA; j_call: TRBJ2-2; cdr3_aa: CASSSAGGAGELFF; cdr3_nt: TGTGCCAGCAGTTCCGCCGGGGGGGCCGGGGAGCTGTTTTTT
v_call: TRBV27; d_call: TRBD2; clone_size: once; j_call: TRBJ2-1; cdr3_aa: CASSLLGTSGLNEQFF; cdr3_nt: TGTGCCAGCAGTTTATTGGGGACTAGCGGACTTAATGAGCAGTTCTTC
v_call: TRBV7-9; d_call: TRBD1; clone_size: NA; j_call: TRBJ2-2; cdr3_aa: CASSRAPDRANTGELFF; cdr3_nt: TGTGCCAGCAGCCGAGCTCCGGACAGGGCGAACACCGGGGAGCTGTTTTTT